A single sample is the source of the 27 T cell receptor beta chains below, sequenced in a study of molecular identifiers for immune sequencing clone quantification. One entry per CDR3 protein results from TCRdb running MiXCR on the PCR reads. This sample carries 400,000 to 600,000 distinct CDR3 sequences, about 25% of them seen once, and the ten largest clones take around 0.76%. Input material: naive CD8+ T cells from blood, with Jurkat cell RNA spiked in. This sample's subset: FACS-sorted CD8+CD4-CCR7+CD45RA+ naive T cells. These receptors all stem from a human donor in good health. Some libraries in this study had Jurkat cell RNA spiked in.

This clonotype was picked up a small number of times. The rearrangement uses TRBV4-1 and TRBJ1-2; the D is unclear. Per germline, CDR1 MGHRA and CDR2 YSYEKL. This CDR3 has 15 amino acids. V dropped 0 bases and J dropped 0 bases, with 8 bases sitting between them. Here the CDR3 reads CASSQDTDPNYGYTF. The CDR3 region has the DNA TGCGCCAGCAGCCAAGATACAGATCCTAACTATGGCTACACCTTC.

V usage is TRBV2 and J usage is TRBJ2-7; TRBD2 matches 7 bases. The V and J ends lost 3 bases and 6 bases, in that order; junction bases with no gene match: 8. CDR1 and CDR2 (germline): SNHLY, FYNNEI. The CDR3 contains 14 residues. In nucleotides, the CDR3 is TGTGCCAGCAGTGAGAGGACTAGTCTGGGCGAGCAGTACTTC. Protein product: CASSERTSLGEQYF.

Regarding this clonotype: It may be a read error: a sequence one base away is much more abundant. J is TRBJ2-1 and V is TRBV3-1; 9 positions match TRBD1. The J segment lost 11 bases and the V segment lost 4 bases, leaving 15 bases of the junction unmatched. This CDR3 region has 16 residues. Germline V gene sequence: CDR1 LGHDT, CDR2 YNNKEL (reference sequence). The CDR3 loop reads CASSPYRDRDIWKQFF. The CDR3, as DNA: TGTGCCAGCAGCCCATACCGGGACAGGGACATTTGGAAGCAGTTCTTC.

Remarks on this clonotype: It is likely a read error, because the conserved phenylalanine at the end of the CDR3 is missing. The chain uses TRBV7-9 and TRBJ1-1; D perhaps matches TRBD1 (6 bases). V lost 5 bases, J lost 8 bases, and 24 bases lay in between. The germline V gene encodes CDR1 SEHNR and CDR2 FQNEAQ (reference sequence). The CDR3 has 16 amino acids. The DNA of the CDR3 is TGTGCCAGCAGCGAAAGCGGAAACACAGGGTCCTTCGAAGCTTTCCTT. As protein: CASSESGNTGSFEAFL.

This clonotype appeared a single time. With a much larger clone just one base away, this may be a read error. This is likely a read error, given that the CDR3 carries no conserved phenylalanine or tryptophan at its end. The chain links TRBV20-1 to TRBJ2-7; a possible D gene is TRBD1 (6 bases). The CDR3 covers 17 residues. Germline lookup yields CDR1 DFQATT and CDR2 SNEGSKA (reference sequence). The germline V and J ends were trimmed by 2 bases and 3 bases, with 23 bases remaining between them. In DNA, the CDR3 is TGCAGTGCTAGACTCCTACTTCCGGGACACGAGGTCTACGAGCAGTACCTC. Its protein product is CSARLLLPGHEVYEQYL.

V usage is TRBV12-3 or TRBV12-4 and J usage is TRBJ1-2; D possibly corresponds to TRBD1 (6 bases). There are 14 residues in the CDR3. Between the trimmed V and J ends, which lost 2 bases and 2 bases, there was a span of 9 bases. CDR3 sequence reads: CASSLYRANYGYTF. CDR3 in DNA: TGTGCCAGCAGTTTATACAGGGCGAACTATGGCTACACCTTC.

On this clonotype itself: A much bigger clone sits one base away, suggesting this may be a read error. This sequence joins TRBV6-2 or TRBV6-3 and TRBJ2-3; maybe TRBD1 (5 bases). Trimming cost V 11 bases and J 6 bases, with 15 bases left between them. The CDR3 is 12 residues long. CDR1 and CDR2 from the germline V gene are MNHEY and SVGEGT. The CDR3 loop reads CAGTQGLDTQYF. CDR3 sequence (DNA): TGTGCCGGCACCCAGGGCTTGGATACGCAGTATTTT.

For this clonotype: A much bigger clone sits one base away, suggesting this may be a read error. Because the CDR3 is missing its conserved closing phenylalanine or tryptophan, this is likely a read error. This chain uses TRBV9 with TRBJ2-2; TRBD2 matches at 7 bases. The trim removed 0 bases at V and 5 bases at J, leaving 19 bases unmatched. The CDR3 contains 20 residues. CDR1 and CDR2 (germline): SGDLS, YYNGEE. The CDR3 coding sequence is TGTGCCAGCAGCGTAGCGCTAGCGGCTGCGAGTGGAGATCAAACCGGGGAGCTGTTTTTA. Protein: CASSVALAAASGDQTGELFL.

The CDR3 here is CASSGNRNTEAFF. In DNA form, the CDR3 reads TGCGCCAGCAGTGGAAACAGGAACACTGAAGCTTTCTTT. The chain is built from TRBV10-1 and TRBJ1-1; D is unclear. V lost 4 bases to trimming and J lost 1 base, with 7 bases between them. This CDR3 comprises 13 residues. CDR1 is WNHNN and CDR2 is SYGVQD in the germline V gene (reference sequence).

The chain carries TRBV7-9 and TRBJ2-7; no clear D gene. This CDR3 has 13 amino acids. Trimming left V 11 bases short and J 0 bases short, with 14 bases between. Germline V gene sequence: CDR1 SEHNR, CDR2 FQNEAQ (reference sequence). The CDR3, as DNA: TGTGCCGGCATGTCTCAAAACTCCTACGAGCAGTACTTC. As protein: CAGMSQNSYEQYF.

This clonotype was counted ten times or more. This chain connects TRBV20-1 to TRBJ2-5, with 8 positions matching TRBD1. Germline values: CDR1 DFQATT, CDR2 SNEGSKA (reference sequence). V lost 3 bases and J lost 4; bases outside the gene matches: 4. The CDR3 runs to 13 residues. The CDR3 sequence: CSARWDRRETQYF. CDR3 nucleotide sequence: TGCAGTGCTAGGTGGGACAGGCGAGAGACCCAGTACTTC.

With regard to this clonotype: A much larger clone sits a single nucleotide away, making a read error possible. The chain links TRBV7-8 to TRBJ2-3; D is possibly TRBD1 (6 bases). The germline V gene encodes CDR1 SGHVS and CDR2 FQNEAQ. The CDR3 is 17 amino acids. The CDR3 here is CASSSGDTDSSTGTQYF. The DNA for the CDR3 is TGTGCCAGCAGCTCCGGGGATACGGACAGCAGCACAGGTACGCAGTATTTT.

The gene calls are TRBV27 and TRBJ2-6; D possibly corresponds to TRBD1 (5 bases). CDR3 length: 14 residues. V lost 7 bases and J lost 0, with 7 bases in between. Germline CDR1 and CDR2: MNHEY and SMNVEV (reference sequence). The CDR3 region is CASKGFSGANVLTF. The CDR3 DNA sequence: TGTGCCAGCAAGGGGTTCTCTGGGGCCAACGTCCTGACTTTC.

As to this clonotype: This clone may be a read error of a much larger clone one base away. This rearrangement joins TRBV3-1 to TRBJ2-2; 11 bases map to TRBD2. Per the germline V gene, CDR1 is LGHDT and CDR2 is YNNKEL (reference sequence). The CDR3 is 18 residues long. The CDR3 nucleotides are TGTGCCAGCAGCCAAGTCACTAGCGGGGGCGCGAACACCGGGGAGCCGTTTTTT. This gives the protein CASSQVTSGGANTGEPFF.

The genes are TRBV12-3 or TRBV12-4 and TRBJ2-7; D is ambiguous. Trimming took 3 bases from V and 6 from J, leaving 15 bases between them. The CDR3 length is 14 residues. The CDR3 spells CASSFSSFSPEQYF. CDR3 bases: TGTGCCAGCAGTTTCTCATCCTTCTCGCCCGAGCAGTACTTC.

This clonotype appeared many times. The chain recombines TRBV7-9 with TRBJ2-7; TRBD1 matches 10 bases. The J segment lost 2 bases and the V segment lost 1 base, leaving 2 bases of the junction unmatched. Germline-derived CDR1 and CDR2 are SEHNR and FQNEAQ (reference sequence). The length of the CDR3 is 15 residues. The CDR3 here is CASSLEGQGTYEQYF. The CDR3 nucleotides read TGTGCCAGCAGCTTAGAGGGACAGGGGACCTACGAGCAGTACTTC.

In its sample, this clonotype was seen many times. The V call is TRBV20-1, the J call TRBJ2-7; D unresolved. The V end was cut by 0 bases, the J end by 4 bases, with 10 bases between. Germline lookup yields CDR1 DFQATT and CDR2 SNEGSKA (reference sequence). This CDR3 is built from 13 residues. This chain's CDR3 is CSARDSMGYEQYF. Here the CDR3 DNA reads TGCAGTGCTAGAGACTCGATGGGGTACGAGCAGTACTTC.

This clonotype was observed many times. This chain joins TRBV7-2 and TRBJ2-1, with no clear D. Trimming took 1 base from V and 5 from J, leaving 6 bases between them. This CDR3 is 13 amino acids long. The germline gives CDR1 SGHTA, CDR2 FQGNSA. The CDR3: CASSLGGHNEQFF. For the CDR3, the DNA is TGTGCCAGCAGCTTAGGGGGTCACAATGAGCAGTTCTTC. Filled out from reference TRBV7-2 and TRBJ2-1, the complete variable domain reads GAGVSQSPSNKVTEKGKDVELRCDPISGHTALYWYRQSLGQGLEFLIYFQGNSAPDKSGLPSDRFSAERTGGSVSTLTIQRTQQEDSAVYLCASSLGGHNEQFFGPGTRLTVL.

This clonotype was observed a handful of times. The chain carries TRBV27 and TRBJ2-1; either TRBD1 or TRBD2 may fit D (6 bases each). Looked up from germline, CDR1 is MNHEY and CDR2 is SMNVEV (reference sequence). Between the trimmed V and J ends, which lost 4 bases and 6 bases, there was a span of 13 bases. The CDR3 totals 14 residues. CDR3 in amino acids: CASSYPGAINEQFF. For the CDR3, the DNA is TGTGCCAGCAGTTATCCGGGGGCCATCAATGAGCAGTTCTTC.

The chain links TRBV6-5 to TRBJ1-4; D gene ambiguous. Germline CDR1 MNHEY, CDR2 SVGAGI. Trimming stripped 6 bases from V and 7 bases from J, with 12 bases between. The CDR3 consists of 13 residues. DNA for the CDR3: TGTGCCAGCAGACCAGAGGGCGTTGAAAAACTGTTTTTT. It translates to CASRPEGVEKLFF.

The rearrangement joins TRBV21-1 to TRBJ2-3. TRBV21-1 is shown as a pseudogene. The CDR3 spans 14 residues. Here the CDR3 DNA reads TGTGCCAGCAGCAAGATAACGGACACAGATACGCAGTATTTT. Translating it yields CASSKITDTDTQYF.

As regards this clonotype: Germline and junction disagree at one end, which may indicate a read error. The rearrangement joins TRBV2 to TRBJ2-7, with D possibly being TRBD2 (5 bases). Germline-derived CDR1 and CDR2 are SNHLY and FYNNEI. The CDR3 contains 12 residues. The CDR3 reads CAGSPGTYEQYF. For the CDR3, the DNA is TGTGCCGGCAGCCCGGGAACCTACGAGCAGTACTTC.

The V gene is TRBV24-1, the J gene TRBJ2-5, with 11 bases aligning to TRBD1. Germline V gene sequence: CDR1 KGHDR, CDR2 SFDVKD. With 5 bases clipped from V and 0 bases from J, the junction kept 4 bases outside the gene matches. The CDR3 extends over 16 amino acids. CDR3 loop: CATSVGTGGYQETQYF. For the CDR3, the DNA is TGTGCCACCAGTGTGGGGACAGGGGGGTACCAAGAGACCCAGTACTTC.

This clonotype was recorded a few times. This rearrangement joins TRBV29-1 to TRBJ2-3; 12 bases line up with TRBD2. Germline CDR1 and CDR2: SQVTM and ANQGSEA. Trimming took 4 bases from V and 1 from J; bases not matched to a gene: 21. The CDR3 consists of 21 residues. The CDR3 region is CSVGGVVGLAGPPQGTDTQYF. The CDR3 DNA follows: TGCAGCGTTGGGGGAGTCGTTGGACTAGCGGGACCACCCCAGGGCACAGATACGCAGTATTTT.

This clonotype has a handful of counts. V is TRBV4-3 and J is TRBJ1-1; D gene unclear. This CDR3 contains 15 residues. Germline CDR1 LGHNA, CDR2 YSLEER. Trimming left V 0 bases short and J 4 bases short, with 12 bases between. In DNA, the CDR3 is TGCGCCAGCAGCCAAGATTCTGGGTTGAGCACTGAAGCTTTCTTT. This codes for CASSQDSGLSTEAFF.

The sample holds many counts of this clonotype. This rearrangement joins TRBV28 to TRBJ2-3, with TRBD2 matching over 10 bases. The germline V gene has CDR1 MDHEN and CDR2 SYDVKM. V lost 4 bases, J lost 0 bases, and 4 bases stayed unmatched. There are 16 residues in the CDR3. The CDR3 DNA sequence: TGTGCCAGCAGTTACCCGACTAGCGGGAGCACAGATACGCAGTATTTT. It specifies CASSYPTSGSTDTQYF. The whole variable domain, filled in from reference TRBV28 and TRBJ2-3, reads DVKVTQSSRYLVKRTGEKVFLECVQDMDHENMFWYRQDPGLGLRLIYFSYDVKMKEKGDIPEGYSVSREKKERFSLILESASTNQTSMYLCASSYPTSGSTDTQYFGPGTRLTVL.

This clonotype showed up just a few times. The chain links TRBV5-4 to TRBJ2-7, with D perhaps TRBD1 (6 bases). There are 13 residues in the CDR3. The V end lost 4 bases, the J end lost 4 bases, and 12 bases lay between the germline ends. The germline V gene encodes CDR1 SGHNT and CDR2 YYREEE (reference sequence). The chain's CDR3 is CASSHDRSYEQYF. DNA of the CDR3: TGTGCCAGCAGCCACGACAGGTCTTACGAGCAGTACTTC.